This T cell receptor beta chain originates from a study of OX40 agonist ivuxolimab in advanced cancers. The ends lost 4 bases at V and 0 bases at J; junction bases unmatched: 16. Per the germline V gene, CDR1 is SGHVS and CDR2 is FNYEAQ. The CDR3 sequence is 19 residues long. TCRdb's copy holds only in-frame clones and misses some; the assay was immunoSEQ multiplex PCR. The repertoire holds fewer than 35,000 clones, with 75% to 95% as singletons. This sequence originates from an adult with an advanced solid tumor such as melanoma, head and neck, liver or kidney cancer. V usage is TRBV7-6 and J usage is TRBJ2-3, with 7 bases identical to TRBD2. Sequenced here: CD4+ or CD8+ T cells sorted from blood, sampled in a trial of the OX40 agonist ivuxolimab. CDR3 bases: TGTGCCAGCAGCTCCCCGAATGGGGCTAGCGGTCCCAGCACAGATACGCAGTATTTT. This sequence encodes CASSSPNGASGPSTDTQYF.